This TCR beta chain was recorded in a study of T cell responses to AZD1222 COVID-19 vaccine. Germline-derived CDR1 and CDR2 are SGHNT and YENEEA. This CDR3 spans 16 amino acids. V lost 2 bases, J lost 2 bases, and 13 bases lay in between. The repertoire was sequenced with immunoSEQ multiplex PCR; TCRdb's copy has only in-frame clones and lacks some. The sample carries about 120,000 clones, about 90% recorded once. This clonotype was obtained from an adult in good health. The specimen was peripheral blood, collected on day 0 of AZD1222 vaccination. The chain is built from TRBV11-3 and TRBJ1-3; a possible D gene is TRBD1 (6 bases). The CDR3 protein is CASSLRGAGTGNTIYF. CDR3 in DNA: TGTGCCAGCAGCTTAAGGGGGGCTGGCACTGGAAACACCATATATTTT. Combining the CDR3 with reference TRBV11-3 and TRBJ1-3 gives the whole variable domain EAGVVQSPRYKIIEKKQPVAFWCNPISGHNTLYWYLQNLGQGPELLIRYENEEAVDDSQLPKDRFSAERLKGVDSTLKIQPAELGDSAVYLCASSLRGAGTGNTIYFGEGSWLTVV.